These 21 T cell receptor beta chains were sequenced from one sample in a study of CD8+ T cells in alopecia areata. RNA extraction and reverse transcription yielded cDNA as sequencing template. Profiled with immunoSEQ multiplex PCR; TCRdb holds only in-frame clones, not every one. The profile shows some 190,000 clones, about 51% of them singletons. Specified treatment: oral pan-JAK inhibitor, 5-10 mg twice daily. The specimen comprised CD8+ T cells sorted from blood, sampled around week 52, from a patient treated with tofacitinib. Every receptor here comes from a human donor with alopecia areata.

A note on this clone: Different DNA sequences within this sample yield the same CDR3. The chain joins TRBV27 to TRBJ2-7; maybe TRBD2 (6 bases). The CDR3 totals 11 residues. V was pared by 4 bases and J by 6 bases, with 7 bases between. CDR1 and CDR2 (germline): MNHEY, SMNVEV (reference sequence). The CDR3: CASSWGGEQYF. The CDR3 bases are TGTGCCAGCAGTTGGGGAGGCGAGCAGTACTTC.

The chain joins TRBV6-1 to TRBJ1-2; perhaps TRBD1 as D (6 bases). Germline CDR1 MNHNS, CDR2 SASEGT. This CDR3 is built from 14 residues. Trimming took 6 bases from V and 3 from J, leaving 14 bases between them. CDR3 nucleotide sequence: TGTGCCAGCAGGGTGGTCAACAGGGACTATGGCTACACCTTC. It encodes CASRVVNRDYGYTF.

This clone has a handful of counts. This chain links TRBV10-3 with TRBJ1-4; weak D call: TRBD1 (5 bases). Germline-derived CDR1 and CDR2 are ENHRY and SYGVKD. This CDR3 region has 13 residues. Trimming took off 10 bases at V and 8 bases at J, with 17 bases between the two ends. The CDR3 spells CATWADQGEKLFF. CDR3 bases: TGTGCCACATGGGCCGATCAGGGAGAAAAACTGTTTTTT.

This chain links TRBV30 with TRBJ1-1, with D hard to call. Trimming left V 0 bases short and J 0 bases short, with 8 bases between. CDR3 length equals 14 residues. Germline loops: CDR1 GTSNPN, CDR2 SVGIG (reference sequence). The CDR3 protein is CAWSVSGVNTEAFF. The CDR3 bases are TGTGCCTGGAGTGTATCCGGGGTGAACACTGAAGCTTTCTTT.

The chain is built from TRBV29-1 and TRBJ2-5; D not certain. V was clipped by 3 bases and J by 2 bases, with 7 bases between them. This CDR3 region has 12 residues. Germline CDR1 reads SQVTM; CDR2 reads ANQGSEA. This CDR3 is CSVDGRQETQYF. CDR3 DNA sequence: TGCAGCGTTGATGGGCGGCAAGAGACCCAGTACTTC. Filled out from reference TRBV29-1 and TRBJ2-5, the complete variable domain reads SAVISQKPSRDICQRGTSLTIQCQVDSQVTMMFWYRQQPGQSLTLIATANQGSEATYESGFVIDKFPISRPNLTFSTLTVSNMSPEDSSIYLCSVDGRQETQYFGPGTRLLVL.

This clone was observed a handful of times. V usage is TRBV18 and J usage is TRBJ2-7; TRBD2 aligns across 9 bases. Germline CDR1 reads KGHSH; CDR2 reads LQKENI. Trimming removed 2 bases from V and 2 bases from J; junction bases left unmatched: 1. This CDR3 is built from 14 residues. In DNA form, the CDR3 reads TGTGCCAGCTCACCAAGCGGGGGGACCTACGAGCAGTACTTC. Translation gives CASSPSGGTYEQYF.

V usage is TRBV30 and J usage is TRBJ2-7, with D possibly called TRBD1 or TRBD2 (5 bases each). The CDR3 has 15 amino acids. V was pared by 0 bases and J by 6 bases, with 18 bases between. Germline V CDR1 and CDR2: GTSNPN, SVGIG (reference sequence). CDR3 bases: TGTGCCTGGAGTGTTCAAGGGGAAGCGGACTTCGAGCAGTACTTC. Translating gives CAWSVQGEADFEQYF.

This chain links TRBV15 with TRBJ2-7; D possibly uses TRBD1 or TRBD2 (6 bases each). The CDR3 is 14 amino acids. CDR1 LNHNV and CDR2 YYDKDF come from the germline V gene (reference sequence). Trimming took 3 bases from V and 4 from J, leaving 13 bases between them. CDR3 sequence reads: CATSSGGPEYEQYF. In DNA, the CDR3 is TGTGCCACCAGCAGCGGGGGCCCCGAATACGAGCAGTACTTC.

The CDR3 sequence: CASSFLGQSDYGYTF. As DNA, the CDR3 is TGTGCCAGCAGTTTTCTCGGACAGTCAGACTATGGCTACACCTTC. The chain couples TRBV27 to TRBJ1-2, with D possibly matching TRBD1 (6 bases). V gave up 3 bases and J gave up 3 bases, with 14 bases separating them. The CDR3 totals 15 residues. Germline loops: CDR1 MNHEY, CDR2 SMNVEV (reference sequence).

The V call is TRBV30, the J call TRBJ2-4; TRBD1 aligns across 7 bases. Germline V CDR1 and CDR2: GTSNPN, SVGIG (reference sequence). Trimming took 0 bases from V and 6 from J; bases not matched to a gene: 8. The CDR3 totals 15 residues. The CDR3 region is CAWSVPGQLRNIQYF. The CDR3, as DNA: TGTGCCTGGAGTGTACCGGGACAGTTGCGAAACATTCAGTACTTC.

This clone has at least ten counts. The chain is built from TRBV7-6 and TRBJ2-7; D ambiguous. The germline CDR1 and CDR2 sequences are SGHVS and FNYEAQ. The CDR3 is made up of 13 amino acids. Between the trimmed V and J ends, which lost 5 bases and 7 bases, there was a span of 15 bases. The CDR3: CASSPQPVWEQYF. The DNA of the CDR3 is TGTGCCAGCAGCCCACAGCCCGTCTGGGAGCAGTACTTC.

This clone was seen more than once but under ten times. The junction departs from the called germline gene at one end, perhaps through a read error. The chain carries TRBV7-9 and TRBJ1-4; 7 bases align to TRBD1. The CDR3 runs to 12 residues. In germline, CDR1 is SEHNR, CDR2 FQNEAQ (reference sequence). CDR3 loop: CASSLGRDRRGF. CDR3 in DNA: TGTGCCAGCAGCTTAGGACGGGACAGAAGGGGTTTT.

Only a few counts were recorded for this clone. This sequence joins TRBV7-9 and TRBJ2-2; 9 bases are shared with TRBD1. The J segment lost 7 bases and the V segment lost 5 bases, leaving 8 bases of the junction unmatched. Looked up from germline, CDR1 is SEHNR and CDR2 is FQNEAQ (reference sequence). The CDR3 sequence is 15 residues long. CDR3 bases: TGTGCCAGCAGCCCGGGACAGGGAGTAAACGGGGAGCTGTTTTTT. It is translated as CASSPGQGVNGELFF.

J is TRBJ2-2 and V is TRBV14; no clear D. The V gene lost 0 bases and the J gene lost 6 bases, with 8 bases spanning the gap. Germline V gives CDR1 SGHDN, CDR2 FVKESK. This CDR3 is built from 14 residues. Written as DNA, the CDR3 is TGTGCCAGCAGCCAAGACCACAGCCCCGGGGAGCTGTTTTTT. Amino acid sequence: CASSQDHSPGELFF.

J is TRBJ2-1 and V is TRBV6-5; TRBD2 agrees at 9 bases. Germline V gene sequence: CDR1 MNHEY, CDR2 SVGAGI. V shed 1 base and J 3 bases; nucleotides not matched to a gene: 1. CDR3 length equals 15 residues. In nucleotides, the CDR3 is TGTGCCAGCAGTTACTTAGCGGGGGTCTACAATGAGCAGTTCTTC. Translated: CASSYLAGVYNEQFF.

The chain links TRBV10-3 to TRBJ1-1; D gene uncertain. CDR3 length equals 12 residues. CDR1 and CDR2 from the germline V gene are ENHRY and SYGVKD. V lost 4 bases to trimming and J lost 2 bases, with 5 bases between them. CDR3: CAISAANTEAFF. The CDR3, as DNA: TGTGCCATCAGTGCGGCCAACACTGAAGCTTTCTTT.

This clone came up a few times. V and J are TRBV10-3 and TRBJ1-2, with a tentative D call TRBD1 (5 bases). The CDR3 contains 13 residues. Germline V gene sequence: CDR1 ENHRY, CDR2 SYGVKD. V was trimmed by 7 bases and J by 1 base, leaving 10 bases between them. DNA for the CDR3: TGTGCCATCAACGAAGACAGTAACTATGGCTACACCTTC. It specifies CAINEDSNYGYTF.

The chain combines TRBV5-6 with TRBJ1-1; 8 bases align to TRBD1. CDR1 SGHDT and CDR2 YYEEEE come from the germline V gene. With 2 bases clipped from V and 10 bases from J, the junction kept 4 bases outside the gene matches. CDR3 size: 12 residues. CDR3 DNA: TGTGCCAGCAGCTTCGGACAGGGCCGAGCTTTCTTT. It translates to CASSFGQGRAFF.

This rearrangement joins TRBV6-5 to TRBJ2-1; tentative D call: TRBD2 (5 bases). The CDR3 is made up of 14 amino acids. Germline V gives CDR1 MNHEY, CDR2 SVGAGI. V was pared by 0 bases and J by 7 bases, with 10 bases between. The CDR3 region has the DNA TGTGCCAGCAGTTACTCTACGGGGAGTAATGAGCAGTTCTTC. This codes for CASSYSTGSNEQFF.

The genes are TRBV9 and TRBJ2-2; no firm D call. The ends were cut back, 4 bases at V and 4 bases at J, with 14 bases in the middle. Germline V gives CDR1 SGDLS, CDR2 YYNGEE. The CDR3 has 15 amino acids. CDR3 bases: TGTGCCAGCAGCCTCCGGGCCTCGGGCACCGGGGAGCTGTTTTTT. The encoded protein is CASSLRASGTGELFF.

The rearrangement uses TRBV7-9 and TRBJ2-1; tentative D call: TRBD1 (5 bases). Trimming shortened V by 4 bases and J by 0 bases, and 22 bases separated the two germline ends. The CDR3 has 19 amino acids. Germline V gene lookup returns CDR1 SEHNR and CDR2 FQNEAQ (reference sequence). Here the CDR3 reads CASSSPGRGARSSYNEQFF. CDR3 DNA: TGTGCCAGCAGCTCCCCAGGACGTGGGGCTAGAAGCTCCTACAATGAGCAGTTCTTC.